This T cell receptor (beta chain) was identified in a study of T-cell reconstitution after alpha-beta-depleted transplantation in children. This clonotype showed up many times. This CDR3 is built from 16 residues. Germline-derived CDR1 and CDR2 are DFQATT and SNEGSKA (reference sequence). J lost 7 bases, V lost 2 bases, and 15 bases had no gene match. A library of TCRbeta sequences, prepared with unique molecular identifiers, was generated. In TCRdb, the PCR reads were re-called with MiXCR into one record per CDR3 protein. The table records 150,000 to 200,000 distinct CDR3 sequences, more than 12% of them present only once.

The receptor comes from a human donor who donated a stem cell graft to a child with acute lymphoblastic leukemia. V usage is TRBV20-1 and J usage is TRBJ2-7; 9 bases align to TRBD2. This material consisted of PBMCs from the stem cell graft donor, taken from the stem cell graft. CDR3 coding DNA: TGCAGTGCTAGACTAGACTTAGCGGGGGTTATAGGGGAGCAGTACTTC. The encoded protein is CSARLDLAGVIGEQYF.